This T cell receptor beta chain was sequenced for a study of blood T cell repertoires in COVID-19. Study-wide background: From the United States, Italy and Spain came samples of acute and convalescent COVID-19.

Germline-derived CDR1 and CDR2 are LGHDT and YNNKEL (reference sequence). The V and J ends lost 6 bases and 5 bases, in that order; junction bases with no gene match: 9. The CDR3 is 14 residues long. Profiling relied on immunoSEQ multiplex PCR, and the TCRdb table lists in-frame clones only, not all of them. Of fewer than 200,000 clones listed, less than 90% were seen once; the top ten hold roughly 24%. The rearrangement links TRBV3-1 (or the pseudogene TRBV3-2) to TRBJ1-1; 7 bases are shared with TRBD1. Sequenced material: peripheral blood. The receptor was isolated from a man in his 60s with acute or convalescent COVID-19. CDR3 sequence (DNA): TGTGCCAGCAGTTTCGGACAGGCAGGGACTGAAGCTTTCTTT. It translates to CASSFGQAGTEAFF.